Presented here are 3 T cell receptor beta chains from one specimen sequenced in a study of T cells in women clearing cervical HPV infection. The protocol was immunoSEQ multiplex PCR, while the TCRdb copy is restricted to in-frame clones and leaves out a portion. This sample's table has about 30,000 clones. Specimen: blood buffy coat. These receptor sequences come from a woman aged 18 to 75 with a cervical HPV16 infection that either progressed to CIN3+ or cleared (not recorded which).

As to this clone: Read data end 3 residues before the CDR3 end; the end is taken from the germline J gene. This chain joins TRBV7-9 and TRBJ1-1; D is ambiguous. Per germline, CDR1 SEHNR and CDR2 FQNEAQ (reference sequence). The CDR3 loop spans 15 amino acids. With 0 bases removed from V and 2 bases from J, the gap between germline ends came to 10 bases. The CDR3 sequence is CASSLALTVNTEAFF. CDR3 bases read: TGTGCCAGCAGCTTAGCCTTAACAGTTAACACTGAA. The complete variable domain, with remaining parts taken from reference TRBV7-9 and TRBJ1-1, reads DTGVSQNPRHKITKRGQNVTFRCDPISEHNRLYWYRQTLGQGPEFLTYFQNEAQLEKSRLLSDRFSAERPKGSFSTLEIQRTEQGDSAMYLCASSLALTVNTEAFFGQGTRLTVV.

Partial CDR3 DNA: TGCGCCAGCAGCCAAGACAGGGGTAGAGAGACC. It encodes CASSQDRGRET. From start to end, the CDR3 is CASSQDRGRETQYF. This chain connects TRBV4-1 to TRBJ2-5, with D perhaps matching TRBD1 (6 bases). Sequencing ends 3 residues short of the CDR3 end; the germline J gene provides the rest. V was trimmed by 0 bases and J by 4 bases, leaving 9 bases between them. Germline CDR1 reads MGHRA; CDR2 reads YSYEKL. The CDR3 length is 14 residues.

Of note for this clone: The sequenced fragment ends 3 residues before the CDR3 boundary, so the rest is inferred from the germline J gene. This chain links TRBV4-1 with TRBJ2-7; 11 bases align to TRBD1. The CDR3 length is 15 residues. The ends lost 2 bases at V and 3 bases at J; junction bases unmatched: 3. In germline, CDR1 is MGHRA, CDR2 YSYEKL. The covered CDR3 bases are TGCGCCAGCAGCCAAACCGGGACAGGGGGCTACGAG. Encoded protein: CASSQTGTGGYE. The CDR3 reads in full as CASSQTGTGGYEQYF.